Described below is a single T cell receptor (beta chain) sequence and its context. CDR1 is LNHDA, CDR2 SQIVND, per germline (reference sequence). V gave up 5 bases and J gave up 0 bases; unmatched junction bases: 10. The CDR3 covers 17 residues. Using immunoSEQ multiplex PCR, the repertoire was profiled, and TCRdb retains in-frame clones only, with some absent. The sample gives about 210,000 clones, around four fifths of which show up once; roughly 2.5% is in the top ten. This entry comes from a study of blood T cell repertoires in COVID-19. The specimen was peripheral blood. V is TRBV19 and J is TRBJ2-1; 7 bases are shared with TRBD2. The TCR was taken from a woman between 35 and 50 years old with active or convalescent COVID-19. For the CDR3, the DNA is TGTGCCAGTAGTGTGGGATACGGCGGGAGCTCCTACAATGAGCAGTTCTTC. Translated, it gives CASSVGYGGSSYNEQFF.